This T cell receptor (beta chain) was recovered during a study of T-cell reconstitution after alpha-beta-depleted transplantation in children. Study-wide points: Hyperexpanded clones declined; after one year, newly produced T cells mostly supplied diversity.

This CDR3 comprises 15 residues. The junction had 5 bases not matched to a gene; V was cut back by 4 bases and J by 0 bases. The germline V gene encodes CDR1 LGHDT and CDR2 YNNKEL (reference sequence). Unique molecular identifiers were used to barcode this TCRbeta library. TCRdb fed the PCR reads into MiXCR, producing one record per CDR3 protein. The sample lists about 540,000 distinct CDR3 sequences, roughly 27% seen once, with about a third in the top ten. This clonotype was seen a handful of times. Its antigen is unknown. This receptor was taken from a boy younger than two with Wiskott-Aldrich syndrome, due to receive a stem cell transplant. This chain links TRBV3-1 with TRBJ1-1; 7 bases map to TRBD1. The sample consisted of PBMCs, taken before TCRalphabeta/CD19-depleted stem cell transplant. CDR3 nucleotides: TGTGCCAGCAGCCCATTCAGGGGGATGAACACTGAAGCTTTCTTT. This sequence encodes CASSPFRGMNTEAFF. Together with reference TRBV3-1 and TRBJ1-1, the CDR3 gives the full variable domain: DTAVSQTPKYLVTQMGNDKSIKCEQNLGHDTMYWYKQDSKKFLKIMFSYNNKELIINETVPNRFSPKSPDKAHLNLHINSLELGDSAVYFCASSPFRGMNTEAFFGQGTRLTVV.